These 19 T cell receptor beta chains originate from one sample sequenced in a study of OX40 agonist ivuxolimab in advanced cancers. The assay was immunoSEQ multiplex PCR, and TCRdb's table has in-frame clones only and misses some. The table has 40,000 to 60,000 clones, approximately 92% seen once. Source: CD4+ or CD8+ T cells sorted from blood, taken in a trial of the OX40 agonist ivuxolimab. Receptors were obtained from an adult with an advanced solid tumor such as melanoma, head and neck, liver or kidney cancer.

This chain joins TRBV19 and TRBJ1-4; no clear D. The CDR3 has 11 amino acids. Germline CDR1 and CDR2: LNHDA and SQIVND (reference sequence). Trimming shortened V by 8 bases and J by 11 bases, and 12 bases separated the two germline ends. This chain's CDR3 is CASQAAEKLFF. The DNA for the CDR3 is TGTGCCAGTCAGGCGGCTGAGAAACTGTTTTTT. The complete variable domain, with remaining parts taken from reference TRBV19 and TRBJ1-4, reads DGGITQSPKYLFRKEGQNVTLSCEQNLNHDAMYWYRQDPGQGLRLIYYSQIVNDFQKGDIAEGYSVSREKKESFPLTVTSAQKNPTAFYLCASQAAEKLFFGSGTQLSVL.

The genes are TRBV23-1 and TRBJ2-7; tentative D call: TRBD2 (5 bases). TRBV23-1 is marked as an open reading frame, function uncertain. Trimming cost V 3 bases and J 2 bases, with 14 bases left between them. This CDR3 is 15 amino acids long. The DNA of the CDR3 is TGCGCCAGCAGTCATATTCAGGAGAGGGCCTACGAGCAGTACTTC. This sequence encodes CASSHIQERAYEQYF.

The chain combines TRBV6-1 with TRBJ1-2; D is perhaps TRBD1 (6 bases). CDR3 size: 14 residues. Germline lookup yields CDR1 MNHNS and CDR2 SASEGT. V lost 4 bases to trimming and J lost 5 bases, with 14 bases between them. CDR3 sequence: CASSVQQGYYGYTF. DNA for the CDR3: TGTGCCAGCAGTGTGCAGCAGGGGTATTATGGCTACACCTTC.

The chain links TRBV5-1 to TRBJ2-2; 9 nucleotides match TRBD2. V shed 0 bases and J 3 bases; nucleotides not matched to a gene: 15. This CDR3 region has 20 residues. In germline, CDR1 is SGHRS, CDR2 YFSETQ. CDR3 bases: TGCGCCAGCAGCTTGGGACTAGCGGCAGGACGGAGCCCGGACACCGGGGAGCTGTTTTTT. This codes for CASSLGLAAGRSPDTGELFF.

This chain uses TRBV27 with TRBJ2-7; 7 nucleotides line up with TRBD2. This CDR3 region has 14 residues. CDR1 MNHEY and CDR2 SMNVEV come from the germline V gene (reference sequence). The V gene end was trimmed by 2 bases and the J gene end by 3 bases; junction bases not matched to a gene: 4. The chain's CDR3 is CASSLIGGSYEQYF. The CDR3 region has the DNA TGTGCCAGCAGTTTAATCGGCGGGAGCTACGAGCAGTACTTC.

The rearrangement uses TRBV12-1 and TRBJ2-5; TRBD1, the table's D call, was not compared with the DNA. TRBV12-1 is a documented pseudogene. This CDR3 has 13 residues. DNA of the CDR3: TGTGCCAGCAGCCCCAGGGGCCAAGAGACCCAGTACTTC. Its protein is CASSPRGQETQYF.

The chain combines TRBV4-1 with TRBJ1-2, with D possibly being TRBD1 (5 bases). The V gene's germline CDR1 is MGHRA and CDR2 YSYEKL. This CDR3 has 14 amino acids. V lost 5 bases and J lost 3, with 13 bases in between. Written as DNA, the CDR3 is TGCGCCAGCAGCTCCCGGGACGGTGACTATGGCTACACCTTC. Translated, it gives CASSSRDGDYGYTF.

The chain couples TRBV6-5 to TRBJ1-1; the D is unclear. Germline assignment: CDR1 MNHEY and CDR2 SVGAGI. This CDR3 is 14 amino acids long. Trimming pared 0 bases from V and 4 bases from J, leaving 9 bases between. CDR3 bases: TGTGCCAGCAGTTACTCGAACGGACTCACTGAAGCTTTCTTT. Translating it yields CASSYSNGLTEAFF.

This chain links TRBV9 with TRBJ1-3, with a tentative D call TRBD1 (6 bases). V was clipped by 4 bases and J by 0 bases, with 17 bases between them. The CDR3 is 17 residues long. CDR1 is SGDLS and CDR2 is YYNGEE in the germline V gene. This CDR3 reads CASSPHDRTSSGNTIYF. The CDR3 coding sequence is TGTGCCAGCAGCCCCCACGACAGGACAAGCTCTGGAAACACCATATATTTT.

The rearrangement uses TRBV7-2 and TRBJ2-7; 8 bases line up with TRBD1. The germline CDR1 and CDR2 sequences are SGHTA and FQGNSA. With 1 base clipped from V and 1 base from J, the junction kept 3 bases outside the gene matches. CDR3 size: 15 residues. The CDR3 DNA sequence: TGTGCCAGCAGCTTAGGACAGGGGTGGTCCTACGAGCAGTACTTC. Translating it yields CASSLGQGWSYEQYF.

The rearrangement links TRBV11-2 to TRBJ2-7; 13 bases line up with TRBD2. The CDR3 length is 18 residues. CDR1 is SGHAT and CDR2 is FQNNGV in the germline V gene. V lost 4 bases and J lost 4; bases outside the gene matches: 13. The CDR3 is CASSYSLLAGGPQYEQYF. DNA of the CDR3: TGTGCCAGCAGCTATTCATTACTAGCGGGAGGGCCTCAGTACGAGCAGTACTTC.

CDR3 residues: CASSPGGRPYNEQFF. DNA for the CDR3: TGTGCCAGCAGCCCTGGCGGGAGGCCCTACAATGAGCAGTTCTTC. This rearrangement joins TRBV11-3 to TRBJ2-1; 8 bases are a match to TRBD2. The germline gives CDR1 SGHNT, CDR2 YENEEA. This CDR3 spans 15 amino acids. Trimming cost V 5 bases and J 2 bases; bases outside gene matches: 5.

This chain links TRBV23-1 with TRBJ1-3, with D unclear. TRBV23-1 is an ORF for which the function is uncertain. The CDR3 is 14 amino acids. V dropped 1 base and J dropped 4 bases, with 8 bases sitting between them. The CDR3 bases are TGCGCCAGCAGTCAATGCGGGCAGGGAAACACCATATATTTT. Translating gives CASSQCGQGNTIYF.

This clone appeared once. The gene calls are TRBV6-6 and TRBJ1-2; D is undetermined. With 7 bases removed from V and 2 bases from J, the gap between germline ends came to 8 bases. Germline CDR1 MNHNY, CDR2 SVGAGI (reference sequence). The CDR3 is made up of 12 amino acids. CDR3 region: CASMDLNYGYTF. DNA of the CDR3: TGTGCCAGCATGGATTTAAACTATGGCTACACCTTC.

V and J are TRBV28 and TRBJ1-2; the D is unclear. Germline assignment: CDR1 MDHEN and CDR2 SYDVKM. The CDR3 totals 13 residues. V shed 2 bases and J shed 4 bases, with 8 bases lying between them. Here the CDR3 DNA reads TGTGCCAGCAGTTTACTGAGTACCTATGGCTACACCTTC. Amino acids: CASSLLSTYGYTF.

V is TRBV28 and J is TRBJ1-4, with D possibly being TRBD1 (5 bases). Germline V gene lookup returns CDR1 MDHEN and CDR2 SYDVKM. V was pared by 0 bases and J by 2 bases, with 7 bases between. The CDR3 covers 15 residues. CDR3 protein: CASSLWGETNEKLFF. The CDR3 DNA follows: TGTGCCAGCAGTTTATGGGGGGAGACTAATGAAAAACTGTTTTTT.

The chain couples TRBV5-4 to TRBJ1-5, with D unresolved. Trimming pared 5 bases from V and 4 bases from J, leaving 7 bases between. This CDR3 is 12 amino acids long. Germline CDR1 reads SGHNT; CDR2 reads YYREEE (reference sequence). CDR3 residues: CASSRENQPQHF. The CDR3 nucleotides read TGTGCCAGCAGTAGGGAAAATCAGCCCCAGCATTTT.

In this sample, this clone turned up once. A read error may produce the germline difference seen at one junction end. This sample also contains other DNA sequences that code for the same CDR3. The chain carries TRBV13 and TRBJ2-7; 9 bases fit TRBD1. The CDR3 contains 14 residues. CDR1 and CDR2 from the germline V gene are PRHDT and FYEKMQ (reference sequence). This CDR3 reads CASMDRGRSYEQYF. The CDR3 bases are TGTGCCAGCATGGACAGGGGCCGCTCCTACGAGCAATACTTC.

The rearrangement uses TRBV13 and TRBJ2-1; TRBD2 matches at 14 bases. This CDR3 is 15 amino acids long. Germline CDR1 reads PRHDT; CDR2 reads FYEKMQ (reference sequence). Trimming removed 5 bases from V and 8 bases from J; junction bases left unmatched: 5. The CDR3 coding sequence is TGTGCCAGCAGCACAGGGACTAGCGGGAGCCATGAGCAGTTCTTC. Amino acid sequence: CASSTGTSGSHEQFF.